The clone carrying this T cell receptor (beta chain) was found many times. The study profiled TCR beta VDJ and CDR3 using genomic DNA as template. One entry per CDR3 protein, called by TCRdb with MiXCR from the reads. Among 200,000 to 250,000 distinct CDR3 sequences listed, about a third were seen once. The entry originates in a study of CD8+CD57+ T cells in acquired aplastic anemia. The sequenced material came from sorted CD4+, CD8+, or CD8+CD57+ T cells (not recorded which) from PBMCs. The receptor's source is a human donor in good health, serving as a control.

The CDR3 loop reads CASSDTGGTQYF. The CDR3 DNA reads TGCGCCAGCAGTGATACGGGGGGGACCCAGTACTTC. The chain joins TRBV10-1 to TRBJ2-5; 7 nucleotides line up with TRBD2. Germline CDR1 WNHNN, CDR2 SYGVQD (reference sequence). The CDR3 loop spans 12 amino acids. V lost 3 bases, J lost 7 bases, and 2 bases stayed unmatched.